Shown below are 13 T cell receptor beta chains from a single sample sequenced in a study of OX40 agonist ivuxolimab in advanced cancers. Method: immunoSEQ multiplex PCR; TCRdb's copy keeps in-frame clones and lacks some. The table shows tens of thousands of clones, with about 94% occurring only once. The material sequenced was CD4+ or CD8+ T cells sorted from blood, taken in a trial of the OX40 agonist ivuxolimab. Receptors were obtained from an adult with an advanced solid tumor such as melanoma, head and neck, liver or kidney cancer.

Concerning this clone itself: This sample also contains other DNA sequences that code for the same CDR3. This rearrangement joins TRBV2 to TRBJ1-1; TRBD1 matches 10 bases. The CDR3 is 15 residues long. Germline loops: CDR1 SNHLY, CDR2 FYNNEI. Germline trimming cut 2 bases from V and 4 bases from J; bases unmatched to any gene: 4. The CDR3 here is CASSESTGGGTEAFF. CDR3 nucleotides: TGTGCCAGCAGTGAATCGACAGGGGGCGGCACTGAAGCTTTCTTT.

This rearrangement joins TRBV5-8 to TRBJ1-5, with TRBD1 identical over 9 bases. The trim removed 1 base at V and 5 bases at J, leaving 4 bases unmatched. The CDR3 extends over 15 amino acids. Germline V gene sequence: CDR1 SGHTS, CDR2 YDEGEE. The CDR3 DNA reads as TGTGCCAGCAGCTTGCCCGGGACAGGGTATCAGCCCCAGCATTTT. It encodes CASSLPGTGYQPQHF.

The chain uses TRBV6-5 and TRBJ2-5; no firm D call. V gave up 6 bases and J gave up 6 bases, with 14 bases separating them. Germline CDR1 is MNHEY and CDR2 is SVGAGI. This CDR3 has 13 amino acids. The chain's CDR3 is CASSLWSGKTQYF. In DNA, the CDR3 is TGTGCCAGCAGCCTGTGGAGTGGAAAGACCCAGTACTTC.

This clone showed up just once. The chain has TRBV11-3 and TRBJ2-4; 7 bases match TRBD1. The germline V gene encodes CDR1 SGHNT and CDR2 YENEEA. Unmatched junction bases numbered 12, after V lost 1 base and J lost 9 bases. CDR3 size: 16 residues. This CDR3 is CASSLGTWTGGSIQYF. DNA of the CDR3: TGTGCCAGCAGCTTAGGAACCTGGACAGGCGGAAGCATTCAGTACTTC.

The genes are TRBV6-6 and TRBJ2-7, with D perhaps matching TRBD1 or TRBD2 (6 bases each). The CDR3 is 15 amino acids. The germline gives CDR1 MNHNY, CDR2 SVGAGI (reference sequence). V was trimmed by 7 bases and J by 2 bases, leaving 18 bases between them. The chain's CDR3 is CASTPQGGRPYEQYF. CDR3 DNA: TGTGCCAGCACCCCTCAAGGGGGGAGACCCTACGAGCAGTACTTC.

This clone was seen only once. The chain couples TRBV28 to TRBJ1-4, with a possible D match to TRBD1 (5 bases). The CDR3 consists of 14 residues. Germline lookup yields CDR1 MDHEN and CDR2 SYDVKM. Trimming took off 5 bases at V and 0 bases at J, with 7 bases between the two ends. The chain's CDR3 is CASSTGATNEKLFF. The CDR3 DNA reads as TGTGCCAGCAGTACAGGTGCAACTAATGAAAAACTGTTTTTT.

The V gene is TRBV28, the J gene TRBJ2-3; 7 bases fit TRBD1. Germline CDR1 is MDHEN and CDR2 is SYDVKM. V dropped 8 bases and J dropped 0; count of bases not matched to a gene: 11. The CDR3 is made up of 16 amino acids. Written as DNA, the CDR3 is TGTGCCAGCGGAGAATCAGGGGGAACTAGCACAGATACGCAGTATTTT. Its protein product is CASGESGGTSTDTQYF. Full variable domain (missing parts from reference TRBV28 and TRBJ2-3): DVKVTQSSRYLVKRTGEKVFLECVQDMDHENMFWYRQDPGLGLRLIYFSYDVKMKEKGDIPEGYSVSREKKERFSLILESASTNQTSMYLCASGESGGTSTDTQYFGPGTRLTVL.

The V gene is TRBV5-4, the J gene TRBJ2-7, with 7 bases lining up with TRBD1. V trimming: 4 bases; J trimming: 0 bases; junction bases outside the gene matches: 7. There are 15 residues in the CDR3. Germline assignment: CDR1 SGHNT and CDR2 YYREEE (reference sequence). The CDR3 loop reads CASSPGTVLSYEQYF. The CDR3 DNA is TGTGCCAGCAGCCCTGGGACAGTCCTCTCCTACGAGCAGTACTTC.

The V call is TRBV10-2, the J call TRBJ2-7; D not resolved. CDR3 size: 12 residues. Per germline, CDR1 WSHSY and CDR2 SAAADI. V shed 2 bases and J shed 6 bases, with 8 bases lying between them. CDR3 loop: CASSEMAAEQYF. CDR3 nucleotide sequence: TGCGCCAGCAGTGAGATGGCTGCCGAGCAGTACTTC.

This clone was observed a single time. V and J are TRBV27 and TRBJ2-2; 9 bases match TRBD1. Germline-derived CDR1 and CDR2 are MNHEY and SMNVEV (reference sequence). V was clipped by 5 bases and J by 4 bases; unmatched bases: 8. This CDR3 has 16 amino acids. The CDR3 DNA sequence: TGTGCCAGCAGTCCCGGGGACAGGGCCCTCACCGGGGAGCTGTTTTTT. This sequence encodes CASSPGDRALTGELFF.

J is TRBJ2-1 and V is TRBV4-1; 12 nucleotides line up with TRBD2. This CDR3 region has 18 residues. With 1 base clipped from V and 4 bases from J, the junction kept 8 bases outside the gene matches. Looked up from germline, CDR1 is MGHRA and CDR2 is YSYEKL. The CDR3 loop is CASSQAGGLAGGYNEQFF. The CDR3 DNA follows: TGCGCCAGCAGCCAAGCGGGGGGGCTAGCGGGAGGGTACAATGAGCAGTTCTTC.

This clone has just a few counts. This chain links TRBV30 with TRBJ1-2, with D unclear. The germline CDR1 and CDR2 sequences are GTSNPN and SVGIG (reference sequence). Trimming stripped 0 bases from V and 6 bases from J, with 14 bases between. The CDR3 spans 14 residues. In nucleotides, the CDR3 is TGTGCCTGGAGTGTACTTCATGGGGATCATGGCTACACCTTC. Translating it yields CAWSVLHGDHGYTF.

V and J are TRBV2 and TRBJ1-2; D not resolved. Trimming took off 7 bases at V and 4 bases at J, with 7 bases between the two ends. CDR1 and CDR2 (germline): SNHLY, FYNNEI. The CDR3 sequence is 11 residues long. CDR3 nucleotide sequence: TGTGCCAGCAAACAGATCTATGGCTACACCTTC. Residues: CASKQIYGYTF.